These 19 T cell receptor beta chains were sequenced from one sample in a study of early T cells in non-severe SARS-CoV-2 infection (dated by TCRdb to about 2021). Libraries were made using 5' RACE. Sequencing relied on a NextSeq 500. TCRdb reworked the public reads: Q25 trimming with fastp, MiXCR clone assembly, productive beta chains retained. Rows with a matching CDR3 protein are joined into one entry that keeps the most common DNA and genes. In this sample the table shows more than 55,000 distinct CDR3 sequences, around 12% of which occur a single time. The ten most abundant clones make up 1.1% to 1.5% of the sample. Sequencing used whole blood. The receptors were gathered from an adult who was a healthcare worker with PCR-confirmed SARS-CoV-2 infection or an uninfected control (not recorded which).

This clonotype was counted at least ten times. CDR3 in DNA: TGTGCCAGCAGCGACGGACTAGCGGGAGAGACCCAGTACTTC. Residues: CASSDGLAGETQYF. This chain links TRBV11-3 with TRBJ2-5; 11 nucleotides agree with TRBD2. The V segment lost 5 bases and the J segment 4 bases; nucleotides outside the gene matches: 3. The CDR3 extends over 14 amino acids. Germline CDR1 is SGHNT and CDR2 is YENEEA.

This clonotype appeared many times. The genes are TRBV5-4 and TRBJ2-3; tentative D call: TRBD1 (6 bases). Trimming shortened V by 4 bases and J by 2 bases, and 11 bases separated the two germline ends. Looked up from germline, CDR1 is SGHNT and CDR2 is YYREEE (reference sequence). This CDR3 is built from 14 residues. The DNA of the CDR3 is TGTGCCAGCAGCCCCGGACAGCCCACAGATACGCAGTATTTT. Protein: CASSPGQPTDTQYF. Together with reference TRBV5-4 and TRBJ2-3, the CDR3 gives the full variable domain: ETGVTQSPTHLIKTRGQQVTLRCSSQSGHNTVSWYQQALGQGPQFIFQYYREEENGRGNFPPRFSGLQFPNYSSELNVNALELDDSALYLCASSPGQPTDTQYFGPGTRLTVL.

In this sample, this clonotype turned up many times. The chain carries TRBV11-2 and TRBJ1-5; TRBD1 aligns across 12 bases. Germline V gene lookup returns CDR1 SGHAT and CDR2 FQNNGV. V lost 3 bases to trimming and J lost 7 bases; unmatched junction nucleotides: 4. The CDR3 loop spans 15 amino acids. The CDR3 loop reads CASSLGTGGGQPQHF. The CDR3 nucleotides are TGTGCCAGCAGCTTGGGGACAGGGGGCGGGCAGCCCCAGCATTTT.

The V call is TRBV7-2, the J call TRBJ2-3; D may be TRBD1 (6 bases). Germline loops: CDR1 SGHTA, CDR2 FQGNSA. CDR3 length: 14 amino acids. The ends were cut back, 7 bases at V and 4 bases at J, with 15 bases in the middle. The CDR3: CASTRDKISDTQYF. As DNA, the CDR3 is TGTGCCAGCACCCGGGACAAGATTTCAGATACGCAGTATTTT. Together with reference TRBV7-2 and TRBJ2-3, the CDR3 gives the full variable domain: GAGVSQSPSNKVTEKGKDVELRCDPISGHTALYWYRQSLGQGLEFLIYFQGNSAPDKSGLPSDRFSAERTGGSVSTLTIQRTQQEDSAVYLCASTRDKISDTQYFGPGTRLTVL.

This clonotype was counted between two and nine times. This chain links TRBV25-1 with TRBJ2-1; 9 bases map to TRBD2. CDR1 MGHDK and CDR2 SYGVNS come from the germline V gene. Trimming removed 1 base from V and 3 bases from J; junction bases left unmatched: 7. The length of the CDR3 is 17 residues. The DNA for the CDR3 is TGTGCCAGCAGTGAATTTAGCGGGGGATCCTTCTACAATGAGCAGTTCTTC. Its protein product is CASSEFSGGSFYNEQFF.

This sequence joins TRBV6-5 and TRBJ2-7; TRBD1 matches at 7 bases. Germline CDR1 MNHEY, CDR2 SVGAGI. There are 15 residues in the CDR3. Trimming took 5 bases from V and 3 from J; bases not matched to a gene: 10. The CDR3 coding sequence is TGTGCCAGCAGTCTCCGGGACAGCAATTTCTACGAGCAGTACTTC. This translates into CASSLRDSNFYEQYF.

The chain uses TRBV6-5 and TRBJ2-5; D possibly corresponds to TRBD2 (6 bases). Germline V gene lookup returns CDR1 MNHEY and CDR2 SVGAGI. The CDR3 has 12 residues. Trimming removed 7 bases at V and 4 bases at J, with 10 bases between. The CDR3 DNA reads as TGTGCCAGCACCGCCGGGGGAGAGACCCAGTACTTC. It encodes CASTAGGETQYF.

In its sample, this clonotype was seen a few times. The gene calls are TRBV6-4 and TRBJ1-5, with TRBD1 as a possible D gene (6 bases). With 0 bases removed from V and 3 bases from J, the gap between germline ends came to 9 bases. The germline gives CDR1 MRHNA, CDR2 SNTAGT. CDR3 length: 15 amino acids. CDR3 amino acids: CASSDSAGANQPQHF. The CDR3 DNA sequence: TGTGCCAGCAGTGACTCCGCAGGGGCCAATCAGCCCCAGCATTTT.

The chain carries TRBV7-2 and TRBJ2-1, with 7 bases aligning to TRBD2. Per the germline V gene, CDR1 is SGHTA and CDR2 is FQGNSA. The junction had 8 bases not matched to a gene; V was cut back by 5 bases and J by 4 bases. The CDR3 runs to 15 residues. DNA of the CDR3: TGTGCCAGCAGCCCCGGACTAGATCAGTACAATGAGCAGTTCTTC. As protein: CASSPGLDQYNEQFF.

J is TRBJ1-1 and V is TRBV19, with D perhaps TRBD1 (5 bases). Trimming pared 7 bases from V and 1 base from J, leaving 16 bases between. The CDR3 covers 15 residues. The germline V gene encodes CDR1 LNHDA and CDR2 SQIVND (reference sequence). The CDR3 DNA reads TGTGCCAGTAAATCCCAGGGCCAACGGAACACTGAAGCTTTCTTT. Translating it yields CASKSQGQRNTEAFF. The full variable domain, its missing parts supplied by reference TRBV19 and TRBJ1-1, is DGGITQSPKYLFRKEGQNVTLSCEQNLNHDAMYWYRQDPGQGLRLIYYSQIVNDFQKGDIAEGYSVSREKKESFPLTVTSAQKNPTAFYLCASKSQGQRNTEAFFGQGTRLTVV.

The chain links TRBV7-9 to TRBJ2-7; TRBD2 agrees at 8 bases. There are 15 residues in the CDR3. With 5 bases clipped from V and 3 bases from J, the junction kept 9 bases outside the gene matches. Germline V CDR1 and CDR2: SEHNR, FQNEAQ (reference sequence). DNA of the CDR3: TGTGCCAGCAGCCCGCGGGAAGCGGGGGACTACGAGCAGTACTTC. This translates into CASSPREAGDYEQYF.

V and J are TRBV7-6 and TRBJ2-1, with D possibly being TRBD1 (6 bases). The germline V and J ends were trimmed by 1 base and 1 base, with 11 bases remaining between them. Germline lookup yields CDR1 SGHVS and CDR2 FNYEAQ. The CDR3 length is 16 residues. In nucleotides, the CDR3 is TGTGCCAGCAGCTTAGGGACAGCCATTTCCTACAATGAGCAGTTCTTC. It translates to CASSLGTAISYNEQFF. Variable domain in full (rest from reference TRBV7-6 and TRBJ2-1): GAGVSQSPRYKVTKRGQDVALRCDPISGHVSLYWYRQALGQGPEFLTYFNYEAQQDKSGLPNDRFSAERPEGSISTLTIQRTEQRDSAMYRCASSLGTAISYNEQFFGPGTRLTVL.

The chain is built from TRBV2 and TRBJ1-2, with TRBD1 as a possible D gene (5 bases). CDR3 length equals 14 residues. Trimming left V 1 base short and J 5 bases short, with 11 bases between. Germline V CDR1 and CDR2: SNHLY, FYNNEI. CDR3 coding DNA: TGTGCCAGCAGTGAAGAGTTGCAGGGTTATGGCTACACCTTC. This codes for CASSEELQGYGYTF.

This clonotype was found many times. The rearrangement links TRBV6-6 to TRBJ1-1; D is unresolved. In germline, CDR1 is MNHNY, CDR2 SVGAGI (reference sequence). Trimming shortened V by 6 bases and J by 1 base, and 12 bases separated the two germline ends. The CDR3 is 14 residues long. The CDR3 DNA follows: TGTGCCAGCAGAGCCCCAGAGGAGAACACTGAAGCTTTCTTT. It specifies CASRAPEENTEAFF.

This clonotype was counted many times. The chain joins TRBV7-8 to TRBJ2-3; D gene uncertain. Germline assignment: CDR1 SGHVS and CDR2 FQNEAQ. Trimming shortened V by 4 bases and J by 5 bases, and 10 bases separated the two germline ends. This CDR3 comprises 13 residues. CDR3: CASSSAPLDTQYF. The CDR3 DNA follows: TGTGCCAGCAGCTCGGCCCCCTTAGATACGCAGTATTTT.

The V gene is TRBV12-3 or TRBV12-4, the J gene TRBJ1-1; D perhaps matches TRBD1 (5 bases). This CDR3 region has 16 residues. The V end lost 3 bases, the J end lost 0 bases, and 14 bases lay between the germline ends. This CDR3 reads CASSFLGVRMNTEAFF. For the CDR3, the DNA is TGTGCCAGCAGTTTTCTAGGGGTTAGGATGAACACTGAAGCTTTCTTT.

This CDR3 is CSVEVPSSYEQYF. The DNA for the CDR3 is TGCAGCGTTGAAGTTCCCAGTTCCTACGAGCAGTACTTC. The rearrangement links TRBV29-1 to TRBJ2-7; D is unclear. V lost 1 base, J lost 1 base, and 8 bases lay in between. Germline CDR1 and CDR2: SQVTM and ANQGSEA. The CDR3 spans 13 residues.

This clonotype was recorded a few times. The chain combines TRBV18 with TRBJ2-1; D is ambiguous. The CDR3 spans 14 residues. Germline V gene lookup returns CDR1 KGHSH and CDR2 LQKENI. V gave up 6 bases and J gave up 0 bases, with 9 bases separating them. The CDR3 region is CASSPPSSYNEQFF. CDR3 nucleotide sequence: TGTGCCAGCTCTCCCCCAAGCTCCTACAATGAGCAGTTCTTC.

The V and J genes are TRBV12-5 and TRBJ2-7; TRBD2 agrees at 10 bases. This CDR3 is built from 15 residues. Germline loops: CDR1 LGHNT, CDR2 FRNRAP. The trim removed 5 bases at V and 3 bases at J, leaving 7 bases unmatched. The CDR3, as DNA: TGTGCTAGTGGTCCCGGGGGACTAGCGATCTACGAGCAGTACTTC. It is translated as CASGPGGLAIYEQYF.